This T cell receptor (beta chain) was captured by sequencing in a study of T cells after yellow fever vaccination. Whole-study findings and limits: The booster response re-showed most primary clones: around 97% CD4, about 89% CD8. In FACS-sorted repertoires, abundant clonotypes from the bulk population could appear as contaminants.

Trimming took 4 bases from V and 4 from J; bases not matched to a gene: 6. The germline gives CDR1 MGHRA, CDR2 YSYEKL. The CDR3 covers 14 residues. 5'RACE template switching added a universal primer site and UMIs to TCR cDNA. MiXCR, applied by TCRdb to the 5' RACE reads, yields one record per CDR3 protein. The sample shows about 340,000 distinct CDR3 sequences, 9.5% to 15% of them seen only once. A remark on this clonotype: Its antigen is currently unknown.

The V and J genes are TRBV4-1 and TRBJ1-1, with 7 bases lining up with TRBD1. This sequence originates from a man younger than 30 who received the YFV17D yellow fever vaccine. This material consisted of CD4+ T cells sorted from PBMCs, taken 15 days after the yellow fever booster vaccination. CDR3: CASSRQGGVTEAFF. In DNA, the CDR3 is TGCGCCAGCAGCCGTCAAGGGGGCGTCACTGAAGCTTTCTTT.